A single sample gave rise to the 17 T cell receptor beta chains below, sequenced in a study of T cell clonality in common variable immunodeficiency. The assay was immunoSEQ multiplex PCR, and TCRdb's table has in-frame clones only and misses some. The sample table includes over 15,000 clones. Regarding the study as a whole: Fewer deletions and N-nucleotide insertions were reportedly seen in common variable immunodeficiency TCR beta sequences.

For these TCRs, the target antigens are not known. Sequenced: peripheral blood mononuclear cells. The receptors come from a human donor with common variable immunodeficiency.

CDR3 DNA, as far as it was read: TGTGCCTGGAGTGTACCAGGGGGCTACGATCTGGGTACTGAA. Translation: CAWSVPGGYDLGTE. The CDR3, in full, reads CAWSVPGGYDLGTEAFF. V and J are TRBV30 and TRBJ1-1, with TRBD1 matching over 8 bases. The sequenced fragment ends 3 residues before the CDR3 boundary, so the rest is inferred from the germline J gene. This CDR3 spans 17 amino acids. Germline assignment: CDR1 GTSNPN and CDR2 SVGIG (reference sequence). V shed 0 bases and J 5 bases; nucleotides not matched to a gene: 14.

In regard to this clone: The CDR3 goes on 3 residues after the read ends, and that part is filled in from the germline J gene. This rearrangement joins TRBV13 to TRBJ2-5; 9 positions match TRBD1. Germline trimming cut 5 bases from V and 3 bases from J; bases unmatched to any gene: 16. The germline V gene encodes CDR1 PRHDT and CDR2 FYEKMQ (reference sequence). The CDR3 consists of 18 residues. The CDR3 DNA, read in part, is TGTGCCAGCAGCCTACTACGTCCGACCGGGGACAGGGAAGAGACC. Translated: CASSLLRPTGDREET. The entire CDR3 is CASSLLRPTGDREETQYF. Using reference TRBV13 and TRBJ2-5 for the parts outside the CDR3, the full variable domain is AAGVIQSPRHLIKEKRETATLKCYPIPRHDTVYWYQQGPGQDPQFLISFYEKMQSDKGSIPDRFSAQQFSDYHSELNMSSLELGDSALYFCASSLLRPTGDREETQYFGPGTRLLVL.

Note on this clone: The read halts 3 residues ahead of the CDR3 end, with the missing end drawn from the germline J gene. The V and J genes are TRBV6-2 or TRBV6-3 and TRBJ1-2; D might be TRBD1 (5 bases). This CDR3 contains 13 residues. CDR1 and CDR2 (germline): MNHEY, SVGEGT. The CDR3 loop is CASSYTGPRGYTF. The sequenced CDR3 bases are TGTGCCAGCAGTTACACAGGCCCAAGAGGC.

As to this clone: The CDR3 end falls 3 residues outside the read, so it is completed with the germline J gene. This sequence joins TRBV30 and TRBJ2-2; D uncertain. The germline CDR1 and CDR2 sequences are GTSNPN and SVGIG (reference sequence). The CDR3 extends over 15 amino acids. The germline V and J ends were trimmed by 3 bases and 0 bases, with 11 bases remaining between them. The part of the CDR3 DNA that was read is TGTGCCTGGAGGGGCCCTAACCCGAACACCGGGGAG. It translates to CAWRGPNPNTGE. The whole CDR3 reads CAWRGPNPNTGELFF.

For this clone: The read halts 3 residues ahead of the CDR3 end, with the missing end drawn from the germline J gene. The gene calls are TRBV20-1 and TRBJ1-1; D is unclear. The V end lost 2 bases, the J end lost 0 bases, and 10 bases lay between the germline ends. The CDR3 contains 14 residues. Germline V gene data show CDR1 as DFQATT and CDR2 as SNEGSKA (reference sequence). CDR3 sequence: CSARRVLMNTEAFF. The sequenced CDR3 bases are TGCAGTGCTAGAAGGGTCCTCATGAACACTGAA.

Partial CDR3 DNA: TGTGCCTGGATCCCAATAGGGGGCGGAGAGGGTGAA. It specifies CAWIPIGGGEGE. The full CDR3 sequence reads CAWIPIGGGEGEAFF. This chain links TRBV30 with TRBJ1-1, with 7 bases fitting TRBD1. The read is 3 residues too short to cover the CDR3 end, so that end is filled in from the germline J gene. The V segment lost 4 bases and the J segment 7 bases; nucleotides outside the gene matches: 15. Looked up from germline, CDR1 is GTSNPN and CDR2 is SVGIG (reference sequence). The CDR3 contains 15 residues.

Details on this clone: Read sequence stops 3 residues before the CDR3 end, and the germline J gene provides the missing end. This chain connects TRBV18 to TRBJ2-7; tentative D call: TRBD1 (6 bases). The V end was cut by 3 bases, the J end by 6 bases, with 15 bases between. This CDR3 contains 14 residues. Germline lookup yields CDR1 KGHSH and CDR2 LQKENI. Partial CDR3 DNA: TGTGCCAGCTCACCTTCCGACCCACAGGGCGAG. It yields the protein CASSPSDPQGE. In full, the CDR3 reads CASSPSDPQGEQYF.

On this clone: With the read ending 3 residues before the CDR3 end, the germline J gene is used to fill in that end. The chain combines TRBV20-1 with TRBJ2-5; 13 bases are a match to TRBD2. This CDR3 comprises 15 residues. Germline loops: CDR1 DFQATT, CDR2 SNEGSKA (reference sequence). Losses at the gene ends were 3 bases for V and 4 bases for J; bases not matched to a gene: 5. This CDR3 is CSASPGTSGTETQYF. The CDR3 bases that were read are TGCAGTGCTAGCCCCGGGACTAGCGGGACAGAGACC.

As regards this clone: Sequencing ends 3 residues short of the CDR3 end; the germline J gene provides the rest. The V and J genes are TRBV19 and TRBJ1-5; unclear D gene. V lost 1 base, J lost 7 bases, and 20 bases lay in between. This CDR3 region has 17 residues. CDR1 is LNHDA, CDR2 SQIVND, per germline (reference sequence). CDR3 bases read: TGTGCCAGTAGTATAGGATTCCCCGCGGCCCCCGGACAGCCC. This codes for CASSIGFPAAPGQP. The CDR3 reads in full as CASSIGFPAAPGQPQHF.

Regarding this clone: The CDR3 end lies 3 residues beyond the end of the read and is filled in from the germline J gene. The chain employs TRBV7-6 and TRBJ1-2; the D gene is possibly TRBD1 (5 bases). CDR1 SGHVS and CDR2 FNYEAQ come from the germline V gene. This CDR3 has 13 amino acids. Partial CDR3 DNA: TGTGCCAGCATCCACGCAGGGATTAAAGGC. This translates into CASIHAGIKG. The CDR3 in its entirety is CASIHAGIKGYTF. The variable domain in full, with the rest retrieved from reference TRBV7-6 and TRBJ1-2, is GAGVSQSPRYKVTKRGQDVALRCDPISGHVSLYWYRQALGQGPEFLTYFNYEAQQDKSGLPNDRFSAERPEGSISTLTIQRTEQRDSAMYRCASIHAGIKGYTFGSGTRLTVV.

About this clone itself: The CDR3 goes on 3 residues after the read ends, and that part is filled in from the germline J gene. The J gene is TRBJ1-3, the V gene TRBV19; D is perhaps TRBD1 (5 bases). Germline-derived CDR1 and CDR2 are LNHDA and SQIVND (reference sequence). V was cut by 3 bases and J by 2 bases, with 11 bases left in between. The CDR3 runs to 15 residues. CDR3 protein: CASSMRGAAGNTIYF. Incomplete CDR3 DNA: TGTGCCAGTAGTATGAGAGGGGCGGCTGGAAACACC.

A note on this clone: Read data end 3 residues before the CDR3 end; the end is taken from the germline J gene. The genes are TRBV6-2 or TRBV6-3 and TRBJ2-7; the D gene is possibly TRBD1 (6 bases). CDR3 length equals 15 residues. Germline V CDR1 and CDR2: MNHEY, SVGEGT. Trimming left V 6 bases short and J 6 bases short, with 21 bases between. The CDR3: CASRRLFGTTPEQYF. The sequenced CDR3 bases are TGTGCCAGCAGACGTCTATTCGGGACAACCCCCGAG.

Details on this clone: The read ends 3 residues early relative to the CDR3; the germline J gene fills the gap. This chain joins TRBV6-2 or TRBV6-3 and TRBJ2-2; D possibly corresponds to TRBD2 (5 bases). V lost 3 bases and J 5 bases, leaving 13 bases between the germline ends. Germline CDR1 and CDR2: MNHEY and SVGEGT. The CDR3 has 15 amino acids. Here the CDR3 reads CASSYRGLGTGELFF. The CDR3 bases that were read are TGTGCCAGCAGTTATAGAGGACTCGGGACCGGGGAG.

Details on this clone: The sequenced fragment ends 3 residues before the CDR3 boundary, so the rest is inferred from the germline J gene. The chain is built from TRBV10-3 and TRBJ1-1; D gene ambiguous. In germline, CDR1 is ENHRY, CDR2 SYGVKD. CDR3 size: 12 residues. The DNA read from the CDR3 is TGTGCCATCAGTGATACCGGCGGGGTA. Its translation: CAISDTGGV. The CDR3 in its entirety is CAISDTGGVAFF.

This clone counts as medium-sized by frequency. The CDR3 goes on 3 residues after the read ends, and that part is filled in from the germline J gene. This sequence joins TRBV10-3 and TRBJ1-1, with D hard to call. Germline CDR1 reads ENHRY; CDR2 reads SYGVKD. Trimming took 11 bases from V and 4 from J, leaving 11 bases between them. The CDR3 is made up of 11 amino acids. The sequenced part of the CDR3 DNA is TGTGCCTCTTCTAGTGGCACTGAA. This encodes CASSSGTE. The CDR3 reads in full as CASSSGTEAFF.

CDR3 sequence: CSVEMTGDGYGYTF. Incomplete CDR3 DNA: TGCAGCGTTGAGATGACAGGGGATGGCTATGGC. J is TRBJ1-2 and V is TRBV29-1; 8 positions agree with TRBD1. The observed sequence ends 3 residues before the CDR3 terminus, with the missing tail filled in from the germline J gene. CDR1 SQVTM and CDR2 ANQGSEA come from the germline V gene. This CDR3 has 14 residues. With V trimmed by 3 bases and J by 4 bases, 7 bases remained unmatched. Full variable domain (missing parts from reference TRBV29-1 and TRBJ1-2): SAVISQKPSRDICQRGTSLTIQCQVDSQVTMMFWYRQQPGQSLTLIATANQGSEATYESGFVIDKFPISRPNLTFSTLTVSNMSPEDSSIYLCSVEMTGDGYGYTFGSGTRLTVV.

Turning to this clone: Read sequence stops 3 residues before the CDR3 end, and the germline J gene provides the missing end. This sequence joins TRBV5-5 and TRBJ1-1; D might be TRBD1 (6 bases). Trimming took 3 bases from V and 1 from J, leaving 7 bases between them. The germline gives CDR1 SGHKS, CDR2 YYEKEE (reference sequence). There are 13 residues in the CDR3. The sequenced part of the CDR3 DNA is TGTGCCAGCAGCTGGACAGAGAACACTGAA. This encodes CASSWTENTE. The entire CDR3 reads CASSWTENTEAFF.